This T cell receptor (beta chain) was observed in a study of T cell repertoires in cytomegalovirus infection. Across the whole study: It was the public TCR beta signatures that indicated both CMV infection and matching HLA type.

This clonotype was seen more than once but under ten times. What it binds is unknown. Findings and limits, study-wide: Dominant in the ex vivo response were TCR beta clonotypes restricted by HLA-C and specific for CMV. Adding up the frequency of public TCR beta families identified people who carried CMV plus the relevant HLA.

One entry per CDR3 protein, called by TCRdb with MiXCR from the reads. The top ten clones hold 2.5% to 3.5% of a sample with roughly 760,000 distinct CDR3 sequences, less than 40% of them seen once. Sequencing was done on a sample of PBMCs. This TCR came from a human donor in good health (CMV status not recorded). Some clones in this sample may be carry-over from other donors' samples.

CDR3: CSAQRFASGVYGYTF. DNA for the CDR3: TGCAGTGCTCAACGTTTTGCCTCCGGAGTATATGGCTACACCTTC. This chain links TRBV20-1 with TRBJ1-2, with D unclear. V was pared by 5 bases and J by 5 bases, with 21 bases between. From germline, CDR1 is DFQATT and CDR2 SNEGSKA (reference sequence). The CDR3 is made up of 15 amino acids.